A single sample gave rise to the 21 T cell receptor beta chains below, sequenced in a study of shared clonotypes between healthy human individuals (dated by TCRdb to 2020 to 2022). CD8 naive samples were obtained by positive selection for CCR7 among CD45RO-negative cells, yielding a CD45RA+CCR7+ population from which TemRA cells were excluded. Libraries were built with the immunoSEQ multiplex PCR assay. Imported from immuneACCESS, the table was reduced by TCRdb to in-frame sequences with V and J called. These copies leave out some clones; in studies compared against another copy, an unresolved V gene accounts for under half, and the cause of the remainder is not known. The sample profile shows about 2.1 million clones; 85% to 95% of them were found once. The ten largest clonotypes hold around 1.7% of the sample. Sample: naive CD8+ T cells from PBMCs. Taken with the paper, the label for cell subset or site translates to: CD45RA+CCR7+. These receptors were taken from a man aged 18 to 30 in good health. Some clones in this sample may be carry-over from other donors' samples.

V and J are TRBV4-3 and TRBJ2-1, with TRBD2 matching 11 bases. CDR3 length: 17 residues. Germline V gene data show CDR1 as LGHNA and CDR2 as YSLEER. V lost 0 bases and J lost 2; bases outside the gene matches: 3. CDR3 residues: CASSQETSGSTYNEQFF. CDR3 coding DNA: TGCGCCAGCAGCCAAGAAACTAGCGGGAGCACCTACAATGAGCAGTTCTTC.

The chain has TRBV7-2 and TRBJ2-5; 10 nucleotides agree with TRBD1. Germline-derived CDR1 and CDR2 are SGHTA and FQGNSA. This CDR3 is 15 amino acids long. V shed 6 bases, J shed 4 bases, and the junction held 8 bases outside the gene matches. CDR3 protein: CASSSRDRGIETQYF. CDR3 in DNA: TGTGCCAGCAGTTCCCGGGACAGGGGTATAGAGACCCAGTACTTC.

This chain connects TRBV4-1 to TRBJ2-7; 8 bases are shared with TRBD1. V trimming: 9 bases; J trimming: 2 bases; junction bases outside the gene matches: 9. This CDR3 spans 14 amino acids. Germline-derived CDR1 and CDR2 are MGHRA and YSYEKL. The DNA of the CDR3 is TGCGCCAGTACCGGACAGGGAGTGCCCTACGAGCAGTACTTC. Protein: CASTGQGVPYEQYF.

This clone appeared a single time. The V and J genes are TRBV14 and TRBJ2-7; 9 nucleotides match TRBD1. This CDR3 is 13 amino acids long. Germline-derived CDR1 and CDR2 are SGHDN and FVKESK. V lost 6 bases and J lost 1; bases outside the gene matches: 1. The CDR3 loop is CASRGQGSYEQYF. The CDR3 bases are TGTGCCAGCAGGGGACAGGGTTCCTACGAGCAGTACTTC.

The rearrangement joins TRBV7-9 to TRBJ2-1; D is ambiguous. V was clipped by 1 base and J by 2 bases, with 12 bases between them. Germline CDR1 reads SEHNR; CDR2 reads FQNEAQ (reference sequence). This CDR3 spans 16 amino acids. This chain's CDR3 is CASSLVARQTYNEQFF. CDR3 bases: TGTGCCAGCAGCTTAGTCGCGAGACAAACCTACAATGAGCAGTTCTTC. The full variable domain, with the rest looked up from reference TRBV7-9 and TRBJ2-1, is DTGVSQNPRHKITKRGQNVTFRCDPISEHNRLYWYRQTLGQGPEFLTYFQNEAQLEKSRLLSDRFSAERPKGSFSTLEIQRTEQGDSAMYLCASSLVARQTYNEQFFGPGTRLTVL.

The chain has TRBV28 and TRBJ2-7, with D hard to call. The V and J ends lost 2 bases and 6 bases respectively, with 5 bases between them. Germline assignment: CDR1 MDHEN and CDR2 SYDVKM. There are 11 residues in the CDR3. CDR3 sequence: CASSLAVEQYF. CDR3 DNA: TGTGCCAGCAGTTTAGCGGTCGAGCAGTACTTC.

The chain recombines TRBV13 with TRBJ1-3; no clear D gene. Germline values: CDR1 PRHDT, CDR2 FYEKMQ (reference sequence). The CDR3 totals 15 residues. Deletions cut 5 bases from V and 0 bases from J, with 11 bases between. CDR3 amino acids: CASSPGSSSGNTIYF. DNA for the CDR3: TGTGCCAGCAGCCCGGGATCCAGCTCTGGAAACACCATATATTTT.

The J gene is TRBJ2-1, the V gene TRBV11-2, with D unresolved. The V end was cut by 0 bases, the J end by 1 base, with 10 bases between. The CDR3 has 16 amino acids. Germline-derived CDR1 and CDR2 are SGHAT and FQNNGV. The CDR3 is CASSLDSEPSYNEQFF. CDR3 in DNA: TGTGCCAGCAGCTTAGACAGCGAACCTTCCTACAATGAGCAGTTCTTC.

As to this clone: The sample holds other DNA sequences that translate to the same CDR3. V is TRBV27 and J is TRBJ2-7, with no clear D. This CDR3 spans 13 amino acids. The V gene's germline CDR1 is MNHEY and CDR2 SMNVEV (reference sequence). V lost 0 bases, J lost 3 bases, and 6 bases lay in between. The CDR3 DNA reads TGTGCCAGCAGTTTATCTTCCGACTACGAGCAGTACTTC. Encoded protein: CASSLSSDYEQYF.

This rearrangement joins TRBV9 to TRBJ2-1; no firm D call. The CDR3 has 12 residues. Germline V gene sequence: CDR1 SGDLS, CDR2 YYNGEE. V dropped 0 bases and J dropped 9 bases, with 7 bases sitting between them. Here the CDR3 reads CASSVVSGEQFF. The CDR3 DNA reads TGTGCCAGCAGCGTAGTTTCGGGTGAGCAGTTCTTC.

About this clone: Within the sample, other DNA sequences also encode this same CDR3. The chain links TRBV9 to TRBJ2-3; 7 positions match TRBD2. V shed 4 bases and J 3 bases; nucleotides not matched to a gene: 8. This CDR3 is 15 amino acids long. The germline gives CDR1 SGDLS, CDR2 YYNGEE. Written as DNA, the CDR3 is TGTGCCAGCAGCTCCGGAGCGGGAAGTACAGATACGCAGTATTTT. It translates to CASSSGAGSTDTQYF. The full variable domain, completed using reference TRBV9 and TRBJ2-3, is DSGVTQTPKHLITATGQRVTLRCSPRSGDLSVYWYQQSLDQGLQFLIQYYNGEERAKGNILERFSAQQFPDLHSELNLSSLELGDSALYFCASSSGAGSTDTQYFGPGTRLTVL.

This chain links TRBV27 with TRBJ2-5, with TRBD1 matching over 9 bases. The J segment lost 4 bases and the V segment lost 6 bases, leaving 15 bases of the junction unmatched. CDR1 and CDR2 from the germline V gene are MNHEY and SMNVEV (reference sequence). This CDR3 region has 17 residues. The CDR3 loop is CASSGGQGHKGRETQYF. As DNA, the CDR3 is TGTGCCAGCAGCGGGGGACAGGGTCACAAGGGTCGAGAGACCCAGTACTTC.

V gene TRBV13 combines with J gene TRBJ2-1; 10 bases are shared with TRBD1. The CDR3 runs to 15 residues. Losses at the gene ends were 4 bases for V and 7 bases for J; bases not matched to a gene: 7. Germline V CDR1 and CDR2: PRHDT, FYEKMQ (reference sequence). Here the CDR3 DNA reads TGTGCCAGCAGCTACCGGGACAGGGGCTTTAATGAGCAGTTCTTC. Its protein product is CASSYRDRGFNEQFF.

Concerning this clone itself: Within the sample, other DNA sequences also encode this same CDR3. This chain joins TRBV5-8 and TRBJ1-5; 8 bases line up with TRBD1. The CDR3 length is 14 residues. V shed 0 bases and J 5 bases; nucleotides not matched to a gene: 1. CDR1 and CDR2 (germline): SGHTS, YDEGEE. This chain's CDR3 is CASSLGQGYQPQHF. In DNA, the CDR3 is TGTGCCAGCAGCTTGGGACAGGGGTATCAGCCCCAGCATTTT.

This chain links TRBV7-9 with TRBJ1-1; tentatively, D is TRBD1 (5 bases). The CDR3 is 16 residues long. The ends were cut back, 1 base at V and 10 bases at J, with 22 bases in the middle. Germline V lookup: CDR1 SEHNR, CDR2 FQNEAQ (reference sequence). DNA for the CDR3: TGTGCCAGCAGCTTAGGGAGCCCCCGGGCGGGGGAGGCAGCTTTCTTT. Residues: CASSLGSPRAGEAAFF.

The genes are TRBV7-3 and TRBJ2-6; D may be TRBD2 (6 bases). The CDR3 is 17 amino acids. CDR1 and CDR2 (germline): SGHTA, FQGTGA. The V end was cut by 2 bases, the J end by 1 base, with 12 bases between. The CDR3 region is CASSLPPGVSGANVLTF. The CDR3 nucleotides read TGTGCCAGCAGCTTACCCCCGGGGGTATCTGGGGCCAACGTCCTGACTTTC.

This clone was seen just once. The chain carries TRBV19 and TRBJ2-2; TRBD1 is a possible D gene (5 bases). The CDR3 loop spans 16 amino acids. Trimming pared 5 bases from V and 4 bases from J, leaving 17 bases between. CDR1 is LNHDA, CDR2 SQIVND, per germline (reference sequence). Here the CDR3 reads CASSLERQTFTGELFF. CDR3 bases: TGTGCCAGTAGTTTGGAAAGACAGACCTTCACCGGGGAGCTGTTTTTT.

This clone was observed once. This same CDR3 is encoded by further DNA sequences in the sample. The CDR3 bases are TGTGCCTGGAGCTGGGGGGCGGGAACCGGGGAGCTGTTTTTT. Its translation is CAWSWGAGTGELFF. The chain recombines TRBV30 with TRBJ2-2, with D tentatively TRBD1 or TRBD2 (6 bases each). Trimming cost V 3 bases and J 5 bases, with 13 bases left between them. The CDR3 has 14 residues. Germline CDR1 is GTSNPN and CDR2 is SVGIG (reference sequence). Looking up the rest from reference TRBV30 and TRBJ2-2 gives the full variable domain: SQTIHQWPATLVQPVGSPLSLECTVEGTSNPNLYWYRQAAGRGLQLLFYSVGIGQISSEVPQNLSASRPQDRQFILSSKKLLLSDSGFYLCAWSWGAGTGELFFGEGSRLTVL.

The CDR3 DNA sequence: TGTGCCAGCAGTTACGGAGGGGAGGGGTTCAGTCAGCCCCAGCATTTT. Translating it yields CASSYGGEGFSQPQHF. The chain employs TRBV6-6 and TRBJ1-5, with D tentatively TRBD1 (5 bases). Germline CDR1 is MNHNY and CDR2 is SVGAGI (reference sequence). The CDR3 is made up of 16 amino acids. Trimming left V 2 bases short and J 6 bases short, with 17 bases between.

The chain combines TRBV4-1 with TRBJ2-5; 7 nucleotides align to TRBD1. The CDR3 is 15 amino acids. V trimming: 1 base; J trimming: 4 bases; junction bases outside the gene matches: 6. Germline values: CDR1 MGHRA, CDR2 YSYEKL. CDR3 in DNA: TGCGCCAGCAGCCAAGGAGGGGGCGAGGCAGAGACCCAGTACTTC. It is translated as CASSQGGGEAETQYF.

This chain links TRBV28 with TRBJ2-7, with no clear D. The CDR3 length is 14 residues. V lost 4 bases and J 5 bases, leaving 15 bases between the germline ends. Germline V lookup: CDR1 MDHEN, CDR2 SYDVKM. CDR3 bases: TGTGCCAGCAGTTATACCCATTCTAACCACGAGCAGTACTTC. Protein: CASSYTHSNHEQYF.